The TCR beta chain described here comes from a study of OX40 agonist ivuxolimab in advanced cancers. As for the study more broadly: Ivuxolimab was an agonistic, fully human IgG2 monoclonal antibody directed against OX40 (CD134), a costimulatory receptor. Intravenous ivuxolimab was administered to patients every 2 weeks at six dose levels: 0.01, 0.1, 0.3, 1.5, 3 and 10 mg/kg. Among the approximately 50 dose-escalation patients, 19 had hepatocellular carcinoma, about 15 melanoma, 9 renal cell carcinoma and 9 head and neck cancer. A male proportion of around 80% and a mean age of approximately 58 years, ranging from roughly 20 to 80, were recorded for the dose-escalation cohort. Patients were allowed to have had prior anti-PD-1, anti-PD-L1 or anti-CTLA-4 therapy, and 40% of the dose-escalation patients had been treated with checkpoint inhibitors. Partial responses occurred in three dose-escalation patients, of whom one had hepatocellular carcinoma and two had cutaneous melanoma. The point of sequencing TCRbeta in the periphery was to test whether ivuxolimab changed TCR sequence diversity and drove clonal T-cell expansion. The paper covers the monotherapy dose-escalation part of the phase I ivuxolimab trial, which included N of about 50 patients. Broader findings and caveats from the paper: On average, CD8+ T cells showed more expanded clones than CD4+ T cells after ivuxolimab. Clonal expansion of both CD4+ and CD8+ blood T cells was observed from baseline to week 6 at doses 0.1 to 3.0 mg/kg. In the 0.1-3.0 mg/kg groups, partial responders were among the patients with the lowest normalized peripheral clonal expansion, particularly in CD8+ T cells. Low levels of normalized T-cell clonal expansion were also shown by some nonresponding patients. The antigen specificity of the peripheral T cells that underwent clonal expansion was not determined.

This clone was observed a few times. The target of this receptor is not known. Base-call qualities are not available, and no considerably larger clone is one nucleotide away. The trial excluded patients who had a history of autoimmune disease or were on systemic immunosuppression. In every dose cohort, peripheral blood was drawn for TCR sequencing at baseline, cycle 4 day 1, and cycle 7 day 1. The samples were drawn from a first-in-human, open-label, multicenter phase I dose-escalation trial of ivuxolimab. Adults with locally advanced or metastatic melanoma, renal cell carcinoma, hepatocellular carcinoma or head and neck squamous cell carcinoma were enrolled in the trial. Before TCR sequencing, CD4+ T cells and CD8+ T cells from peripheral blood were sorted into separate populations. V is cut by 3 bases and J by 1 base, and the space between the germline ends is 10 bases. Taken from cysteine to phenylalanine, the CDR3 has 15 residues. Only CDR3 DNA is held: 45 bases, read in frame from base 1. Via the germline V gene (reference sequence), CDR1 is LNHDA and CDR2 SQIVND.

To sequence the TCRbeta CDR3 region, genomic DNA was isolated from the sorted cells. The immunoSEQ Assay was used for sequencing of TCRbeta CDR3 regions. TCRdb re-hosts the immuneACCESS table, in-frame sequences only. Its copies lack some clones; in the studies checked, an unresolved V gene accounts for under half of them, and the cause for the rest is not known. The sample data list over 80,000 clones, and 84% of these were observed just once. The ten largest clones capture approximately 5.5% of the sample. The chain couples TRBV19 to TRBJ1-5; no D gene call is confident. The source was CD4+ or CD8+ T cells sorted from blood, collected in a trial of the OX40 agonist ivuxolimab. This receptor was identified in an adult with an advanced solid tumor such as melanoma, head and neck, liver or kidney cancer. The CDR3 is CASSIPGLSNQPQHF. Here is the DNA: TGTGCCAGTAGTATCCCAGGTCTGAGCAATCAGCCCCAGCATTTT.